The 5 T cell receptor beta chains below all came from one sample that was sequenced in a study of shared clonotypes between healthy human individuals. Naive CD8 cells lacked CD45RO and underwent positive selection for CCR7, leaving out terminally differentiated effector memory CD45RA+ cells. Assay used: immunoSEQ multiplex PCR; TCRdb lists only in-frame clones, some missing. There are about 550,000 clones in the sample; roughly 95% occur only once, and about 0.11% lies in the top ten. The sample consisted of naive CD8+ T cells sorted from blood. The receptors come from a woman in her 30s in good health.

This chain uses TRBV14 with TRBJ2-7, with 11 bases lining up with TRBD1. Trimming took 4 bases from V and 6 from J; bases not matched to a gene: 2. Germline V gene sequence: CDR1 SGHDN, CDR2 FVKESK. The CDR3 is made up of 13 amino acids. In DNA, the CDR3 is TGTGCCAGCAGCCTCGGGACAGGGGGCGAGCAGTACTTC. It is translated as CASSLGTGGEQYF.

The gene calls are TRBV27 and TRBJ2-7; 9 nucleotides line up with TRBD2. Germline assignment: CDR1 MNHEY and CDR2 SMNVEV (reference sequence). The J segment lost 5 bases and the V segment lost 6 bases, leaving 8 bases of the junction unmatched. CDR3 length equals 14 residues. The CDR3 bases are TGTGCCAGCAGCCTCCTAGCGGGGCCCCACGAGCAGTACTTC. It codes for CASSLLAGPHEQYF.

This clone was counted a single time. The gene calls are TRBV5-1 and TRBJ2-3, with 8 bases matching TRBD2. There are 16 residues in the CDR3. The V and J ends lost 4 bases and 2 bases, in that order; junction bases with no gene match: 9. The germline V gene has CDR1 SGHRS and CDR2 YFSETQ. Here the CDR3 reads CASSLGTSTLTDTQYF. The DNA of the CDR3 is TGCGCCAGCAGCCTGGGGACTAGTACGCTCACAGATACGCAGTATTTT.

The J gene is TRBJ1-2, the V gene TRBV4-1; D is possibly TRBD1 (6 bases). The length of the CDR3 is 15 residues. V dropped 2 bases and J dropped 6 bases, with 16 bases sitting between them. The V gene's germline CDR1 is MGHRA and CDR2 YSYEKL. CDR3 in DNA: TGCGCCAGCAGCCAAATCCCCAGGGGAGGAGATGGCTACACCTTC. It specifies CASSQIPRGGDGYTF.

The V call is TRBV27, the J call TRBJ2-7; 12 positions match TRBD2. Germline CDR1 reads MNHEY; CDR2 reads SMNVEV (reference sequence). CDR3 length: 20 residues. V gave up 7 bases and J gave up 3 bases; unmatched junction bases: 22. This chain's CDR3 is CASTLRAPKTSGRFFYEQYF. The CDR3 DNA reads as TGTGCCAGCACCCTAAGGGCCCCTAAGACTAGCGGGAGATTTTTCTACGAGCAGTACTTC.